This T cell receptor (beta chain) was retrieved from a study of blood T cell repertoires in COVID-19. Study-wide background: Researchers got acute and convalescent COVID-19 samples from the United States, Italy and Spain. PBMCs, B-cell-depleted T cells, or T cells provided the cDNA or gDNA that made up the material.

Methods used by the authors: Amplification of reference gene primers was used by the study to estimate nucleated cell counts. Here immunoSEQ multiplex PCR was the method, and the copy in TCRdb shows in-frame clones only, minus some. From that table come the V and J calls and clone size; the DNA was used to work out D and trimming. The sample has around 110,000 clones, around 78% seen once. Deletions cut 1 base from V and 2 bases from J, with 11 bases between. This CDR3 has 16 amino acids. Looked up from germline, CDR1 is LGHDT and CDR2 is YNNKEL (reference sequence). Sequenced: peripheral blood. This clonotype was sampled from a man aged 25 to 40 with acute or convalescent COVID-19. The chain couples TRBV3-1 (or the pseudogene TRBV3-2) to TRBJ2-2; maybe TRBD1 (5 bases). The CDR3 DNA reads TGTGCCAGCAGCCAAGGGAAAACAGGCAACACCGGGGAGCTGTTTTTT. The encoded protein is CASSQGKTGNTGELFF.